The sequence of this T cell receptor (beta chain) was determined in a study of prognosis after radiotherapy for stage I lung cancer. Whole-study context: Each patient with non-small cell lung cancer was deemed medically inoperable. No significant progression was observed in 15 patients, whereas a few developed distant metastases a median of about 7 months after radiotherapy.

This CDR3 has 14 residues. The V gene end was trimmed by 4 bases and the J gene end by 5 bases; junction bases not matched to a gene: 7. The germline gives CDR1 SNHLY, CDR2 FYNNEI. There were six milliliters of peripheral blood drawn at each of two time points. This clonotype occurred many times. The antigen is not known. Study-level points and caveats: Patients who developed distant metastases had lower Shannon entropy after stereotactic body radiation therapy.

Starting from genomic DNA, TCR beta CDR3 was amplified through two-round multiplex PCR. For every TRBV and TRBJ gene, a specific primer was used in first-round PCR. TCRdb re-analysed the multiplex PCR reads in MiXCR, keeping a single row per CDR3 protein. The repertoire has some 28,000 distinct CDR3 sequences, around 29% of them found once; the top ten carry about 12%. The V call is TRBV2, the J call TRBJ1-2; 7 bases map to TRBD1. The TCR comes from a donor over 45 with non-small cell lung cancer. The sequences come from PBMCs, collected before or after stereotactic body radiation therapy (not recorded which). The DNA of the CDR3 is TGTGCCAGCAGTGGGGGACAGCGAATGTATGGCTACACCTTC. It is translated as CASSGGQRMYGYTF.